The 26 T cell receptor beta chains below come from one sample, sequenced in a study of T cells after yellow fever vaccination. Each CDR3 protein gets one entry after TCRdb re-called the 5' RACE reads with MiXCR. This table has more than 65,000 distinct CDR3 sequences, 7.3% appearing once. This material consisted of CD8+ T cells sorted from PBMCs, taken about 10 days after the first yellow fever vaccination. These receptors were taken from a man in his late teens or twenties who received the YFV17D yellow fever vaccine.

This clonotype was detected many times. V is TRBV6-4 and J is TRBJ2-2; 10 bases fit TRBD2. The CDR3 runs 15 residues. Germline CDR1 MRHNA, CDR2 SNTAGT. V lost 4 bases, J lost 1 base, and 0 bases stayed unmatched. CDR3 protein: CASSGLAGNTGELFF. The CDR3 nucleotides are TGTGCCAGCAGTGGACTAGCGGGGAACACCGGGGAGCTGTTTTTT.

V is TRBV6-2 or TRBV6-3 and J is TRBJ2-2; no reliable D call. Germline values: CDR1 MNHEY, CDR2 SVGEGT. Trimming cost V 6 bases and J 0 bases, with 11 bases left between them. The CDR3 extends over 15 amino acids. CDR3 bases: TGTGCCAGCAGCTCCTACACGTCGAACACCGGGGAGCTGTTTTTT. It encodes CASSSYTSNTGELFF.

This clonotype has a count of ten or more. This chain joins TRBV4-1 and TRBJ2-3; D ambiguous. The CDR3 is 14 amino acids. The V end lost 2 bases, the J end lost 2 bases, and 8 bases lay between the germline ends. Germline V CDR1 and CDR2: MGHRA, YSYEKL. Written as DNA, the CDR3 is TGCGCCAGCAGCCAATCCGAGCTCACAGATACGCAGTATTTT. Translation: CASSQSELTDTQYF.

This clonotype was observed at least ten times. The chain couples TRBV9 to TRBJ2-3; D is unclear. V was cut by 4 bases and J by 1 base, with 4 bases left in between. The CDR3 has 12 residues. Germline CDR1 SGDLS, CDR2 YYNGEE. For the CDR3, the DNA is TGTGCCAGCAGCCCCCGCACAGATACGCAGTATTTT. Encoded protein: CASSPRTDTQYF.

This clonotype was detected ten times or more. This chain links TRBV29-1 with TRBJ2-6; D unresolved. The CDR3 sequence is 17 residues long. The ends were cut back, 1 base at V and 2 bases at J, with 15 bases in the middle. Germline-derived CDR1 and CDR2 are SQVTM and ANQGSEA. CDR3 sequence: CSVEVNSAEPGANVLTF. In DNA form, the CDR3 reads TGCAGCGTTGAAGTAAATTCCGCGGAGCCTGGGGCCAACGTCCTGACTTTC.

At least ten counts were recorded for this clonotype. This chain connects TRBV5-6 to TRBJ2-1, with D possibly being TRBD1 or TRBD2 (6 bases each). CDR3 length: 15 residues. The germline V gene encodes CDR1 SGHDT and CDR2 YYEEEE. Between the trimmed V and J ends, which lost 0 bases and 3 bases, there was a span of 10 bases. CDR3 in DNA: TGTGCCAGCAGCTTGGCCGGGGGCCTCTACAATGAGCAGTTCTTC. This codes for CASSLAGGLYNEQFF.

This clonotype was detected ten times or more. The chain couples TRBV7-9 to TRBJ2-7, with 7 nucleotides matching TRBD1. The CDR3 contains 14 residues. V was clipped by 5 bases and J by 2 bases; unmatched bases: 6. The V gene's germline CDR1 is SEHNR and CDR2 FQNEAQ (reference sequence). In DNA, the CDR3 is TGTGCCAGCAGCACCCGACAGGGCCCCTACGAGCAGTACTTC. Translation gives CASSTRQGPYEQYF.

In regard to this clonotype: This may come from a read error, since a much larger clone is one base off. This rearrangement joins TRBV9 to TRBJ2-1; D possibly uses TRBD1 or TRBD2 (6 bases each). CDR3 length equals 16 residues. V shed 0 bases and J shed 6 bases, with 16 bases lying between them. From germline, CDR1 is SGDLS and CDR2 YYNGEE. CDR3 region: CASSVGGAATSNEQFF. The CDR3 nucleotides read TGTGCCAGCAGCGTAGGGGGGGCGGCTACCTCCAATGAGCAGTTCTTC.

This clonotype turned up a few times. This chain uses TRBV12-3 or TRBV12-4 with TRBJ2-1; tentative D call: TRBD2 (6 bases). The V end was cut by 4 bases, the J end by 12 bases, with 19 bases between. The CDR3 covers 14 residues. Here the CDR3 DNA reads TGTGCCAGCAGTTCGTTCGGGGGTCCTCAGGGGCAGTTCTTC. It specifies CASSSFGGPQGQFF.

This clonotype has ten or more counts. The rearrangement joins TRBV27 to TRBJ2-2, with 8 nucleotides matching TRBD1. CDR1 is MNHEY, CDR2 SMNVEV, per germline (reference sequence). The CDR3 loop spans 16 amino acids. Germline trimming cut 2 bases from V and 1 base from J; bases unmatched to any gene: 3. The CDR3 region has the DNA TGTGCCAGCAGTTTACTCGGGACAGGGAACACCGGGGAGCTGTTTTTT. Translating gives CASSLLGTGNTGELFF.

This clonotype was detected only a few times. CDR3 loop: CASSLDRVSGANVLTF. The CDR3 DNA reads TGTGCCAGCAGTCTTGACAGGGTTTCTGGGGCCAACGTCCTGACTTTC. This sequence joins TRBV12-3 or TRBV12-4 and TRBJ2-6; 7 nucleotides match TRBD1. The CDR3 contains 16 residues. The V gene end was trimmed by 5 bases and the J gene end by 1 base; junction bases not matched to a gene: 5.

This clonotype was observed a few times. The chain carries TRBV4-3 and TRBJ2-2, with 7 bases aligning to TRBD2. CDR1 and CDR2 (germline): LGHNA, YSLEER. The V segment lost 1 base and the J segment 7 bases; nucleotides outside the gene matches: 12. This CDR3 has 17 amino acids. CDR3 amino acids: CASSQGMAGVYGGELFF. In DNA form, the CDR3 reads TGCGCCAGCAGCCAAGGGATGGCGGGGGTATACGGCGGGGAGCTGTTTTTT.

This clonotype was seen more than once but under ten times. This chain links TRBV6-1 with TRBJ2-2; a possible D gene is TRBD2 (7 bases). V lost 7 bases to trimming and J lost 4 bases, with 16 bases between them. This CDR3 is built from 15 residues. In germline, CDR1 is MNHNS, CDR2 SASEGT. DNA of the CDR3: TGTGCCAGCACCCCCCCGGGGGGCACCACCGGGGAGCTGTTTTTT. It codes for CASTPPGGTTGELFF.

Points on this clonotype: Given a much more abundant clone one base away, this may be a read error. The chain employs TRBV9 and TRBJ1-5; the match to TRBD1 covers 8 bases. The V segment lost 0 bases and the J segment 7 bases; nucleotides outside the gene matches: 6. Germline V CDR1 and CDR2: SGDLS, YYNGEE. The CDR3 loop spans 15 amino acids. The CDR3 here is CASSVDQGAKQPQHF. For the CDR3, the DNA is TGTGCCAGCAGCGTAGACCAGGGGGCTAAGCAGCCCCAGCATTTT.

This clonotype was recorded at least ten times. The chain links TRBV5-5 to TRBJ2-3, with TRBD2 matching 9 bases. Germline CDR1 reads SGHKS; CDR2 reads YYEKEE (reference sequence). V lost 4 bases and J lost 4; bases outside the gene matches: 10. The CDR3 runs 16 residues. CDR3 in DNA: TGTGCCAGCAGCGCTCCCCCGGGACTAGCAGCAGATACGCAGTATTTT. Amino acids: CASSAPPGLAADTQYF. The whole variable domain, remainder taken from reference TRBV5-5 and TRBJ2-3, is DAGVTQSPTHLIKTRGQQVTLRCSPISGHKSVSWYQQVLGQGPQFIFQYYEKEERGRGNFPDRFSARQFPNYSSELNVNALLLGDSALYLCASSAPPGLAADTQYFGPGTRLTVL.

The CDR3 DNA reads as TGCAGTGCTGGGGCGGAAGGGAAACGAACTCTCTACGAGCAGTACTTC. This encodes CSAGAEGKRTLYEQYF. The chain is built from TRBV20-1 and TRBJ2-7, with D maybe TRBD1 (5 bases). This CDR3 comprises 16 residues. Germline CDR1 DFQATT, CDR2 SNEGSKA (reference sequence). Deletions cut 5 bases from V and 3 bases from J, with 23 bases between.

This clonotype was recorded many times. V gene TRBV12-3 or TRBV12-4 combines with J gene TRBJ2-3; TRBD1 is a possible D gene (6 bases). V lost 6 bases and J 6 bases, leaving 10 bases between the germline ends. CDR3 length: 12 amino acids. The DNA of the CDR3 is TGTGCCAGCAGCCCACAGGGTGATACGCAGTATTTT. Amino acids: CASSPQGDTQYF.

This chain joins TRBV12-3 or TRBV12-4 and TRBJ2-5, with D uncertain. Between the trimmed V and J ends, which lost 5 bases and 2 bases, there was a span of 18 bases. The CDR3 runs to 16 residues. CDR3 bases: TGTGCCAGCAGTCCCCCACTGGGTGGCAGGCAAGAGACCCAGTACTTC. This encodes CASSPPLGGRQETQYF.

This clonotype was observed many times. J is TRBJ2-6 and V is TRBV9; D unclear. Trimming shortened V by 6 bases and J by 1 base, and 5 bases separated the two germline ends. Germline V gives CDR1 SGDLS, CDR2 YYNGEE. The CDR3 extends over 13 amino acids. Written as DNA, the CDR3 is TGTGCCAGCAAGGGATCTGGGGCCAACGTCCTGACTTTC. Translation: CASKGSGANVLTF.

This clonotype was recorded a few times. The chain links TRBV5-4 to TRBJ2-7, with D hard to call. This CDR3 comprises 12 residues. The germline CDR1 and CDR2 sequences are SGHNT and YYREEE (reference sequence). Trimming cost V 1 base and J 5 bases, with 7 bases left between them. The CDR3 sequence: CASSLTPDEQYF. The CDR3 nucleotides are TGTGCCAGCAGCTTGACCCCCGACGAGCAGTACTTC.

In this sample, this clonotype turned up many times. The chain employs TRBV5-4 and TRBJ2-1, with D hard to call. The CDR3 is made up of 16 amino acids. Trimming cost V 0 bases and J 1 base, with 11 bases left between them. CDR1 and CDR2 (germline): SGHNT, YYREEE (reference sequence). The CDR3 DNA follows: TGTGCCAGCAGCTTGGACGGCGCCACGTCCTACAATGAGCAGTTCTTC. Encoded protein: CASSLDGATSYNEQFF. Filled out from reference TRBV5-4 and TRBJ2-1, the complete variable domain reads ETGVTQSPTHLIKTRGQQVTLRCSSQSGHNTVSWYQQALGQGPQFIFQYYREEENGRGNFPPRFSGLQFPNYSSELNVNALELDDSALYLCASSLDGATSYNEQFFGPGTRLTVL.

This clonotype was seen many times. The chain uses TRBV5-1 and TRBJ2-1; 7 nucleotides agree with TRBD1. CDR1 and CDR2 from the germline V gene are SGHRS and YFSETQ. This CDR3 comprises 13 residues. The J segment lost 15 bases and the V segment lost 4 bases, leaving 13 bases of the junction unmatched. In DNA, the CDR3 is TGCGCCAGCAGCCCAGACAGGGCTCTATTATGGTTCTTC. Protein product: CASSPDRALLWFF.

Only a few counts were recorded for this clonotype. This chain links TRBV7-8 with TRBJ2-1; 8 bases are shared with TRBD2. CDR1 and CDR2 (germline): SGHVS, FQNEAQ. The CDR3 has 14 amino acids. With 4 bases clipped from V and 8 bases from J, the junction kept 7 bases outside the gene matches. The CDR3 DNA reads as TGTGCCAGCAGCTACAAACGGGGGGGCTATGAGCAGTTCTTC. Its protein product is CASSYKRGGYEQFF. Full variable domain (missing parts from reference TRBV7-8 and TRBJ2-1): GAGVSQSPRYKVAKRGQDVALRCDPISGHVSLFWYQQALGQGPEFLTYFQNEAQLDKSGLPSDRFFAERPEGSVSTLKIQRTQQEDSAVYLCASSYKRGGYEQFFGPGTRLTVL.

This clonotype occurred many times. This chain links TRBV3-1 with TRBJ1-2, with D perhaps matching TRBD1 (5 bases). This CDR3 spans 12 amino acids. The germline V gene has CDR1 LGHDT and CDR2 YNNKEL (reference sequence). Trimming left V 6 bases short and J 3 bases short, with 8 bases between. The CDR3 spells CASRGADYGYTF. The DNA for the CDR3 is TGTGCCAGCAGAGGGGCGGACTATGGCTACACCTTC.

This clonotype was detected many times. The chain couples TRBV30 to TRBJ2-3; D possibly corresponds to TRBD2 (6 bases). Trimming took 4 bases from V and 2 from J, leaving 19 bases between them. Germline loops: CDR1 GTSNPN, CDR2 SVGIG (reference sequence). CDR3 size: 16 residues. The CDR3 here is CAWNRLAGRYTDTQYF. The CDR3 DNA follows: TGTGCCTGGAATCGGTTGGCGGGGAGATACACAGATACGCAGTATTTT. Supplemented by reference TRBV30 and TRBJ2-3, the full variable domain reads SQTIHQWPATLVQPVGSPLSLECTVEGTSNPNLYWYRQAAGRGLQLLFYSVGIGQISSEVPQNLSASRPQDRQFILSSKKLLLSDSGFYLCAWNRLAGRYTDTQYFGPGTRLTVL.

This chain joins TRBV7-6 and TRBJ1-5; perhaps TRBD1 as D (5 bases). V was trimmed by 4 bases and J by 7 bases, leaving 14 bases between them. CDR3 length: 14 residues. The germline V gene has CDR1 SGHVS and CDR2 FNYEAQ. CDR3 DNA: TGTGCCAGCAGCTCCGGGACGCCGGACCAGCCCCAGCATTTT. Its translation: CASSSGTPDQPQHF. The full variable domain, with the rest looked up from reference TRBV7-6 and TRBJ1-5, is GAGVSQSPRYKVTKRGQDVALRCDPISGHVSLYWYRQALGQGPEFLTYFNYEAQQDKSGLPNDRFSAERPEGSISTLTIQRTEQRDSAMYRCASSSGTPDQPQHFGDGTRLSIL.